This T cell receptor (beta chain) was sequenced during a study of identical twins. TCRdb recomputed calls from the 5' RACE reads with MiXCR, one row per CDR3 protein. The sample holds just under 650,000 distinct CDR3 sequences; about 7.6% are singletons and the top ten take 1.6%. With respect to this clonotype: Its antigen is unidentified.

After removal of 3 bases from V and 5 bases from J, the junction contained 6 bases not matched to a gene. Germline V lookup: CDR1 SQVTM, CDR2 ANQGSEA. This CDR3 spans 14 amino acids. The study, taken as a whole, reports: Among out-of-frame alpha sequences shared by twins, low generation probability occurred in excess. The abundant beta clonotypes from cord blood had fewer insertions, and memory repertoires had none of this. Excess sharing by twins proved weaker in beta out-of-frame sequences.

The same data also went into a second study, on yellow fever vaccine responses in identical twins.

This TCR was sampled from a woman under 30 in good health. This rearrangement joins TRBV29-1 to TRBJ2-2, with 7 positions matching TRBD2. The source material was PBMCs. The DNA for the CDR3 is TGCAGCGTTGAGAGGTTGGGAGGGACCGGGGAGCTGTTTTTT. It encodes CSVERLGGTGELFF.